The entry that follows covers one T cell receptor beta chain sequence. The antigen is undetermined. The CDR3 runs 13 residues. From germline, CDR1 is SGHRS and CDR2 YFSETQ. With 7 bases removed from V and 8 bases from J, the gap between germline ends came to 16 bases. This sample was included in a study of shared clonotypes between healthy human individuals. Broader study findings: Clonotypes shared by all four donors outscored non-shared clonotypes in generation probability. An anticipated effect of sequencing depth on clonotype sharing among donors was recognized.

Naive-designated CD8 cells lacked CD45RO, were positively enriched for CCR7, and omitted terminally differentiated effector memory CD45RA+ cells. Recent vaccinations or acute infections were absent in the healthy HIV-negative adult donors. The data were produced by immunoSEQ multiplex PCR, yet TCRdb's version contains in-frame clones alone and is incomplete. Counted here are about 2.2 million clones, around 93% occurring once; the ten biggest clones make up 1.5% to 2%. J is TRBJ2-1 and V is TRBV5-1; a weak D match, TRBD2 (6 bases). The sequence was obtained from a man aged 18-30 years in good health. Some clones in this sample may be carry-over from other donors' samples. Sequencing was done on a sample of naive CD8+ T cells from PBMCs. This chain's CDR3 is CASFGTWRDEQFF. CDR3 bases: TGCGCCAGCTTCGGGACTTGGCGGGATGAGCAGTTCTTC.